This entry concerns a single T cell receptor beta chain. The clone's antigen remains unknown. Within one base of it there is no much larger clone, and no base qualities were kept. Trimming accounts for 3 bases at V and 0 bases at J, while the number of junction bases matched to no gene is 8. The germline V gene gives CDR1 as SGHRS and CDR2 as YFSETQ. Spanning cysteine to phenylalanine, the CDR3 consists of 19 amino acids. Of all the DNA, just the CDR3 is kept, 57 bases in frame from base 1. The entry originates in a study of somatic mutations in cytotoxic T cells in rheumatoid arthritis (TCRdb year 2017). Looking at the study overall: Patient peripheral blood (about 31 ml EDTA) was drawn right after diagnosis and before any treatment started. In newly diagnosed rheumatoid arthritis without treatment, the study examined if expanded CD8+ T-cell clones harbor somatic mutations, relying on TCRB deep sequencing to characterize clonality. TCRB deep sequencing covered over 55 patients with rheumatoid arthritis along with approximately 20 healthy controls. Some V beta antibody-stained T-cell populations were flow-sorted on a FACSAria II or Sony SH800 at nearly 100% purity, and sorted V beta1+ cells also underwent TCRB sequencing. Patient and control groups had essentially identical median ages.

Genomic DNA underwent TCRB CDR3 sequencing using the immunoSEQ assay. The paper's processing steps were these. Only a few patient CD8+ clones larger than 1% matched published virus-specific TCRB sequences when compared against them. The analyses included only productive TCRB rearrangements. Clonality was calculated as a Shannon entropy-based productive clonality index, and a clone was defined by a unique TCRB CDR3 sequence. Repertoire overlap between two samples was calculated from the template counts of each clone relative to total templates per sample. V-gene usage from TCRB sequencing and V-gene usage measured by flow cytometry were correlated (Spearman r of about 0.61). TCRdb's version of the immuneACCESS table is confined to in-frame rearrangements and falls short of the full clone set. An unresolved V gene accounts for under half of the shortfall where checked; the remainder is of unknown origin. V and J calls and clone size follow that table, whereas D and trimming were derived from the DNA. The sample records 15,000 to 20,000 clones, roughly four fifths of which are singletons. The ten largest clones capture 15% to 20% of the sample.

On an AutoMACS, CD4+ and CD8+ cells were isolated via positive magnetic bead selection, and their purity was verified by flow cytometry. Initial screening for clonal expansions relied on flow cytometry with a TCR V beta antibody panel, after which sorted CD8+ fractions underwent TCRB deep sequencing for characterization. Ficoll-Paque PLUS density gradient separation was used to isolate peripheral blood mononuclear cells. Using Nucleospin Tissue or Tissue XS kits, DNA was extracted from CD4-enriched, CD8-enriched or PBMC samples, with quantification by a Qubit 2.0 fluorometer. On the study overall, not on this receptor specifically: There was no significant difference in CD8+ T-cell clonality between rheumatoid arthritis patients and age-matched healthy controls. In about an eighth of the roughly 65 patients, more than 20% of CD8+ cells belonged to the largest CD8+ clone, while several identical CD8+ TCRB sequences were shared between blood and synovial fluid. The antigen targets of the expanded CD8+ clones were unknown, and absence from virus-specific databases did not rule out viral specificity. The finding that TRBV07 was slightly underrepresented in patients was left unadjusted for multiple comparisons. An increase of CD8+ clonality with age was seen in patients (Spearman r ~ 0.49) but not in healthy controls.

The sequencing input was CD8+ T cells sorted from blood. This clonotype originated in a woman aged 50 to 65 with rheumatoid arthritis. The sequence is built from TRBV5-1 and TRBJ2-1; TRBD2 matches 14 bases in the middle. The DNA sequence is as follows: TGCGCCAGCAGCTCCGGACTAGCGGGGGGCCAGAGCTCCTACAATGAGCAGTTCTTC. It translates to CASSSGLAGGQSSYNEQFF.